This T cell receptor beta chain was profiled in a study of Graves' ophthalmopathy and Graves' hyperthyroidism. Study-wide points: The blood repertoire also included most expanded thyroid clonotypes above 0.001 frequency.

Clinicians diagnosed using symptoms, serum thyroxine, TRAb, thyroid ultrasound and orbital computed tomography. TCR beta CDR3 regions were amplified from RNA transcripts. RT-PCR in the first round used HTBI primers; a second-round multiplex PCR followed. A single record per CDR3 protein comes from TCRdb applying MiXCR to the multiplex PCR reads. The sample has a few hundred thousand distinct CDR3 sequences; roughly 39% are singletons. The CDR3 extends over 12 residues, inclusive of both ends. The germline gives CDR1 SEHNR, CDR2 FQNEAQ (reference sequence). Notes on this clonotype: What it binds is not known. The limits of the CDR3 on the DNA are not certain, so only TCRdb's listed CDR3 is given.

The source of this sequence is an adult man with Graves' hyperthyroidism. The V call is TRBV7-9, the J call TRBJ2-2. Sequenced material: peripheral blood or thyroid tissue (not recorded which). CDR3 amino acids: CASSQEPGSCFF.